The T cell receptor (beta chain) described here comes from a study of shared clonotypes between healthy human individuals. General study points: Blood alone was sampled, and tissue repertoires likely differ.

Germline V gives CDR1 LNHDA, CDR2 SQIVND (reference sequence). The CDR3 covers 15 residues. The V and J ends lost 4 bases and 6 bases, in that order; junction bases with no gene match: 10. As concerns this clone: Its antigen remains unknown.

Donors included only healthy HIV-negative adults lacking recent acute infections or vaccinations. The investigators split CD4+ cells into a CD45RA+ naive subset and a CD45RA-negative memory subset. Original processing notes: Junction-only immunoSEQ sequences carried no quality scores, so filtering differed. Repertoires were generated with immunoSEQ multiplex PCR, while TCRdb's copy carries only in-frame clones and drops some. V, J and clone size reflect that table, while D and trimming were determined from the DNA. The table has a few million clones, just under 95% seen once; the top ten hold around 0.4%.

The sequenced material came from naive CD4+ T cells from PBMCs. Indicated subset: CD45RA+ positively selected. The clonotype was recovered from a man younger than 35 in good health. Some clones in this sample may be carry-over from other donors' samples. The J gene is TRBJ2-3, the V gene TRBV19; 7 bases are a match to TRBD1. The CDR3 sequence: CASSTGQNTRDTQYF. DNA of the CDR3: TGTGCCAGTAGTACGGGACAGAACACCCGGGATACGCAGTATTTT.